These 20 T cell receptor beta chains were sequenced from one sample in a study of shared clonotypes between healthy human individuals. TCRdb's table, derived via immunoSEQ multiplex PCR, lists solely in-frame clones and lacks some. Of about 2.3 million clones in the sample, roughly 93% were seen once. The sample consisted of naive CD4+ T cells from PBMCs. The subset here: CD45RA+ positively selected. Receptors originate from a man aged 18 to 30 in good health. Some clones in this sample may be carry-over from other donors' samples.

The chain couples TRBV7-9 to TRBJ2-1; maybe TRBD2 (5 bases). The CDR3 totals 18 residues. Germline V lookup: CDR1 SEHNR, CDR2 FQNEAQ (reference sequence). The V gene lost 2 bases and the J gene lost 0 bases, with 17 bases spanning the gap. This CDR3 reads CASSLFLSLGVSYNEQFF. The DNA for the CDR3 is TGTGCCAGCAGCTTATTCCTGTCCCTGGGAGTCTCCTACAATGAGCAGTTCTTC.

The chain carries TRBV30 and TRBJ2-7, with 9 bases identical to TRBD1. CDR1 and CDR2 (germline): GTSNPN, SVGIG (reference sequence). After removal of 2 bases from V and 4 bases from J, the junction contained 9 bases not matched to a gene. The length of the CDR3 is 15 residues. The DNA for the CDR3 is TGTGCCTGGAGTTGGACGGGACAGGGCTGGTACGAGCAGTACTTC. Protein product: CAWSWTGQGWYEQYF.

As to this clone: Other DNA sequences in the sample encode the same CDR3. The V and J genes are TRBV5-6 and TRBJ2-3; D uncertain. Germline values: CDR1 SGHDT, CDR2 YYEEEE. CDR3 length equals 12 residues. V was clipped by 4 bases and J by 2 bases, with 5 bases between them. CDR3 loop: CASSLNTDTQYF. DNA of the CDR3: TGTGCCAGCAGCCTTAACACAGATACGCAGTATTTT.

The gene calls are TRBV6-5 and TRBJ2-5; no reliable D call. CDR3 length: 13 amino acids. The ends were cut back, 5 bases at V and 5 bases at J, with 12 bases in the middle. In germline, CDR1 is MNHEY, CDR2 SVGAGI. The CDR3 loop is CASSISRAETQYF. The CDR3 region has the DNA TGTGCCAGCAGTATTTCCAGAGCGGAGACCCAGTACTTC.

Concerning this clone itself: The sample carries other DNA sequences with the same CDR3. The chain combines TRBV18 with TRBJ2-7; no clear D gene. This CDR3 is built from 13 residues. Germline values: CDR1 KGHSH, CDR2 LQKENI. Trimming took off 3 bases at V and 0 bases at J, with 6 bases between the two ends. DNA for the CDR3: TGTGCCAGCTCACCGTCTAGCTCCTACGAGCAGTACTTC. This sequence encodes CASSPSSSYEQYF.

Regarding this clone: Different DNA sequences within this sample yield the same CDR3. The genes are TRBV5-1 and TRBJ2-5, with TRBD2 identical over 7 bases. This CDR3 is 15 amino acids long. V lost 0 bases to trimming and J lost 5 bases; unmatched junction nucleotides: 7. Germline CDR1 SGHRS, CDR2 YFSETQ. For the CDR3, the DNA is TGCGCCAGCAGCTTGGAGGGGTCGCGGGGGGAGACCCAGTACTTC. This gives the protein CASSLEGSRGETQYF.

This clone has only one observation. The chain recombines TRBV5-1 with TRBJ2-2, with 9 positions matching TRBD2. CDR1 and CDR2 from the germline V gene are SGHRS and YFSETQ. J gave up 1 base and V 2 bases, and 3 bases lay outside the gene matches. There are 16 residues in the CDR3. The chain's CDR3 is CASSLEREVNTGELFF. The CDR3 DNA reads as TGCGCCAGCAGCTTAGAGCGGGAGGTGAACACCGGGGAGCTGTTTTTT. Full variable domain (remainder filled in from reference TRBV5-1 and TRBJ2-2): KAGVTQTPRYLIKTRGQQVTLSCSPISGHRSVSWYQQTPGQGLQFLFEYFSETQRNKGNFPGRFSGRQFSNSRSEMNVSTLELGDSALYLCASSLEREVNTGELFFGEGSRLTVL.

CDR3 nucleotides: TGCGCCAGCAGCTGGACGGTTCAGGGAGAGAATTCACCCCTCCACTTT. Translated, it gives CASSWTVQGENSPLHF. The chain is built from TRBV5-1 and TRBJ1-6; TRBD1 is a possible D gene (5 bases). The V end was cut by 3 bases, the J end by 7 bases, with 17 bases between. The CDR3 contains 16 residues. The germline V gene has CDR1 SGHRS and CDR2 YFSETQ.

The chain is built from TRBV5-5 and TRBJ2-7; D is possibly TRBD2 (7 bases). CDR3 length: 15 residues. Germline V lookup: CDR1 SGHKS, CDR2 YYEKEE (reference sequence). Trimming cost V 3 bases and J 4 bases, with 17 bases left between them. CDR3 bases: TGTGCCAGCAGCTCACTTACGGGGAGGGGGTACGAGCAGTACTTC. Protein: CASSSLTGRGYEQYF.

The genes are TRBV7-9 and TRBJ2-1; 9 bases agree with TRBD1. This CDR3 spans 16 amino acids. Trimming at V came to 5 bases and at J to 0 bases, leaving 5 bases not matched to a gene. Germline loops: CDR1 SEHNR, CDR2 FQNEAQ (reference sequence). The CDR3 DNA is TGTGCCAGCAGCGAAGGACAGGGGAGCTCCTACAATGAGCAGTTCTTC. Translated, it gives CASSEGQGSSYNEQFF.

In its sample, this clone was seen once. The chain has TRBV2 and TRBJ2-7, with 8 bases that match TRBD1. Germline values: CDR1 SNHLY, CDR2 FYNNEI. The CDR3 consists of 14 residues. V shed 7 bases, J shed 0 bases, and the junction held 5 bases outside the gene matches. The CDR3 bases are TGTGCCAGCAACGCACAGGGGGTCTCCTACGAGCAGTACTTC. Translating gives CASNAQGVSYEQYF.

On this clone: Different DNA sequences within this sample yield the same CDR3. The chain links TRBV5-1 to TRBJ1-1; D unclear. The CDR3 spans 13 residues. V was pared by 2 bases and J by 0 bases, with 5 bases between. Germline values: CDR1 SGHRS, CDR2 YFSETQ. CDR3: CASSLTLNTEAFF. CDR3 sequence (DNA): TGCGCCAGCAGCTTAACACTGAACACTGAAGCTTTCTTT.

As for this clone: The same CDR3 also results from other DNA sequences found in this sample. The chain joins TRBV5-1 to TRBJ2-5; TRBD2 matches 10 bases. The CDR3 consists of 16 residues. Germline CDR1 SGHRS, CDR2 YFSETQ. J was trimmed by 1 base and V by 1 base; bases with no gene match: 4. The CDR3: CASSLSLAGGQETQYF. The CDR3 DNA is TGCGCCAGCAGCTTGTCCTTAGCGGGGGGCCAAGAGACCCAGTACTTC.

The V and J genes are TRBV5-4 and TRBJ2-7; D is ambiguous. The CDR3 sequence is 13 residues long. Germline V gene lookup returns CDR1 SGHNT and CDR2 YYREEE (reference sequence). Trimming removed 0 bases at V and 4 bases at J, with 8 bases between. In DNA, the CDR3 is TGTGCCAGCAGCTTGGAGGAGAGGTACGAGCAGTACTTC. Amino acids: CASSLEERYEQYF.

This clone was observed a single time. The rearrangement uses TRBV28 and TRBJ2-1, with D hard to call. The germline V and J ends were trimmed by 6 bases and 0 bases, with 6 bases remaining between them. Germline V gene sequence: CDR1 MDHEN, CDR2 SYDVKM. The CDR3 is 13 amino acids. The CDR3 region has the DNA TGTGCCAGCAGAATCCCCTCCTACAATGAGCAGTTCTTC. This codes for CASRIPSYNEQFF.

The CDR3 spells CASSNIRTGSYEQYF. In nucleotides, the CDR3 is TGCGCCAGCAGCAATATCAGGACGGGCTCCTACGAGCAGTACTTC. V usage is TRBV5-1 and J usage is TRBJ2-7, with D hard to call. In germline, CDR1 is SGHRS, CDR2 YFSETQ. The CDR3 spans 15 residues. The V and J ends lost 4 bases and 0 bases respectively, with 14 bases between them.

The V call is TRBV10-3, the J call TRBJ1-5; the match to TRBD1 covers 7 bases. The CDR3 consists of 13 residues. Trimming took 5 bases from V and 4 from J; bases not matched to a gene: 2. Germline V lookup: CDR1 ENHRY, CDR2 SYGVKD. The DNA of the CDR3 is TGTGCCATCAGTCGGGGACAGAATCAGCCCCAGCATTTT. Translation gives CAISRGQNQPQHF.

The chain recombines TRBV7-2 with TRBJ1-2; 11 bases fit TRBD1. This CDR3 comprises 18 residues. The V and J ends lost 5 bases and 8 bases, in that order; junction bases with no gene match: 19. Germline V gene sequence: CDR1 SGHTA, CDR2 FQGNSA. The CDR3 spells CASSRPDRGLAGSRGYTF. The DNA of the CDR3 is TGTGCCAGCAGCCGTCCGGACAGGGGGCTTGCCGGTTCTCGGGGCTACACCTTC.

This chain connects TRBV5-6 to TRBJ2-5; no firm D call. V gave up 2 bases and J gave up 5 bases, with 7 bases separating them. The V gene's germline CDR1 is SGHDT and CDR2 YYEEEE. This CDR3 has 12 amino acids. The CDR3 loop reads CASSFPRETQYF. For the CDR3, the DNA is TGTGCCAGCAGCTTCCCCCGGGAGACCCAGTACTTC.

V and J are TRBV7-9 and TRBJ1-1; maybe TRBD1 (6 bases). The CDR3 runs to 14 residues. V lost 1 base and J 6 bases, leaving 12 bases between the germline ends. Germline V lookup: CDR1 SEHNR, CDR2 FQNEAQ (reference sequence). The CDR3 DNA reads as TGTGCCAGCAGCTTAGGCGGACAGTCCTCTGAAGCTTTCTTT. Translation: CASSLGGQSSEAFF.